Described below is a single T cell receptor beta chain sequence and its context. Its antigen is unidentified. These data belong to a study of T cell responses to AZD1222 COVID-19 vaccine. Study results and caveats: Spike was spanned by vaccine-associated CD4 TCRs, with dominance at 160-218 and 743-854. A reported finding is that nearly half of spike-specific TCRs target unmutated variant regions. Recipients of AZD1222 seropositive at baseline numbered only 6 or 7. It was only after the peak T cell response that any repertoires were sampled.

The data were produced by immunoSEQ multiplex PCR, yet TCRdb's version contains in-frame clones alone and is incomplete. The profile shows 95,000 to 150,000 clones, less than 90% of them singletons. This receptor was obtained from an adult in good health. Specimen: peripheral blood, collected on day 0 of AZD1222 vaccination.

CDR3 DNA sequence: TGCGCCAGCAGCTTCGGGGCGCGGGGGGCGAACACTGAAGCTTTCTTT. Translated, it gives CASSFGARGANTEAFF. The V and J genes are TRBV5-1 and TRBJ1-1; TRBD1 might be the D (6 bases). Germline V lookup: CDR1 SGHRS, CDR2 YFSETQ. This CDR3 contains 16 residues. The V gene lost 2 bases and the J gene lost 1 base, with 15 bases spanning the gap.